The 19 T cell receptor beta chains presented below share a single source sample, sequenced in a study of CD8+ T cells in alopecia areata. Sequencing used cDNA as its template, made by extracting RNA and reverse transcribing it. Data came from immunoSEQ multiplex PCR; TCRdb stores just in-frame clones and leaves some out. The sample has under 250,000 clones, approximately 52% seen once; the top ten hold roughly 0.47%. Material: CD4+ T cells sorted from blood, obtained at week 0. The receptors derive from a human donor with alopecia areata.

The chain has TRBV30 and TRBJ1-1; D unclear. V was cut by 0 bases and J by 0 bases, with 11 bases left in between. Germline loops: CDR1 GTSNPN, CDR2 SVGIG (reference sequence). This CDR3 is built from 15 residues. The CDR3 sequence: CAWSVLWPMNTEAFF. The CDR3 nucleotides are TGTGCCTGGAGTGTACTCTGGCCAATGAACACTGAAGCTTTCTTT.

The chain carries TRBV30 and TRBJ2-1; perhaps TRBD1 as D (6 bases). Trimming took off 7 bases at V and 2 bases at J, with 12 bases between the two ends. This CDR3 has 13 residues. Germline CDR1 reads GTSNPN; CDR2 reads SVGIG (reference sequence). The CDR3: CASGHPTYNEQFF. In DNA form, the CDR3 reads TGTGCCTCGGGACACCCAACCTACAATGAGCAGTTCTTC.

This clone was counted a few times. The J gene is TRBJ2-3, the V gene TRBV7-2; TRBD2 matches at 9 bases. The germline CDR1 and CDR2 sequences are SGHTA and FQGNSA. The trim removed 5 bases at V and 7 bases at J, leaving 13 bases unmatched. This CDR3 is 16 amino acids long. The CDR3 sequence is CASSPSRRGGTNTQYF. CDR3 coding DNA: TGTGCCAGCAGCCCCTCGCGGCGGGGGGGCACGAATACGCAGTATTTT.

This clone was recorded a few times. At the DNA level, this CDR3 is encoded by other sequences in the same sample as well. For the CDR3, the DNA is TGCGCCAGCAGCCAATATGAGCGGTCACACACCGGGGAGCTGTTTTTT. Translating gives CASSQYERSHTGELFF. The chain combines TRBV4-1 with TRBJ2-2, with D tentatively TRBD2 (5 bases). CDR3 length: 16 residues. CDR1 and CDR2 from the germline V gene are MGHRA and YSYEKL. V was trimmed by 2 bases and J by 3 bases, leaving 13 bases between them.

The chain couples TRBV9 to TRBJ2-1, with TRBD2 as a possible D gene (6 bases). The CDR3 runs 13 residues. Germline V gene lookup returns CDR1 SGDLS and CDR2 YYNGEE. Trimming removed 2 bases at V and 9 bases at J, with 12 bases between. The DNA of the CDR3 is TGTGCCAGCAGCGTGGACTATAGAGGTGAGCAGTTCTTC. Protein sequence: CASSVDYRGEQFF.

Details on this clone: The same CDR3 also results from other DNA sequences found in this sample. V gene TRBV19 combines with J gene TRBJ1-2, with D uncertain. The CDR3 extends over 10 amino acids. V was shortened by 9 bases and J by 5 bases, with 7 bases between the two germline ends. Germline loops: CDR1 LNHDA, CDR2 SQIVND (reference sequence). CDR3 amino acids: CASRDYGYTF. DNA for the CDR3: TGTGCCAGCCGGGATTATGGCTACACCTTC.

The chain couples TRBV27 to TRBJ2-4, with TRBD1 matching 8 bases. The germline CDR1 and CDR2 sequences are MNHEY and SMNVEV (reference sequence). After removal of 10 bases from V and 0 bases from J, the junction contained 11 bases not matched to a gene. The CDR3 covers 16 residues. The DNA for the CDR3 is TGTGCCACCTCCTCGGGGGACAGGCTAGCCAAAAACATTCAGTACTTC. Its translation: CATSSGDRLAKNIQYF.

The chain couples TRBV30 to TRBJ2-7, with TRBD1 matching over 9 bases. V shed 0 bases, J shed 7 bases, and the junction held 4 bases outside the gene matches. The CDR3 length is 13 residues. Germline V gene data show CDR1 as GTSNPN and CDR2 as SVGIG (reference sequence). In nucleotides, the CDR3 is TGTGCCTGGAGTGTACAGGGGGCCAGGGAGCAGTACTTC. Translated, it gives CAWSVQGAREQYF.

V gene TRBV9 combines with J gene TRBJ2-7; TRBD2 matches 8 bases. This CDR3 has 16 amino acids. CDR1 SGDLS and CDR2 YYNGEE come from the germline V gene. V shed 0 bases, J shed 0 bases, and the junction held 5 bases outside the gene matches. As DNA, the CDR3 is TGTGCCAGCAGCGTAGGGGGTAGCGGGATCTCCTACGAGCAGTACTTC. Translation gives CASSVGGSGISYEQYF. The full variable domain, with the rest looked up from reference TRBV9 and TRBJ2-7, is DSGVTQTPKHLITATGQRVTLRCSPRSGDLSVYWYQQSLDQGLQFLIQYYNGEERAKGNILERFSAQQFPDLHSELNLSSLELGDSALYFCASSVGGSGISYEQYFGPGTRLTVT.

The genes are TRBV7-2 and TRBJ2-7, with D perhaps TRBD1 (6 bases). V lost 1 base and J 0 bases, leaving 10 bases between the germline ends. CDR3 length equals 15 residues. Germline assignment: CDR1 SGHTA and CDR2 FQGNSA. The CDR3 is CASSLGGRYSYEQYF. CDR3 DNA: TGTGCCAGCAGCTTAGGGGGGCGGTACTCCTACGAGCAGTACTTC.

This clone has a handful of counts. V is TRBV29-1 and J is TRBJ1-4; 7 bases match TRBD1. The germline gives CDR1 SQVTM, CDR2 ANQGSEA. The CDR3 runs to 13 residues. After removal of 6 bases from V and 4 bases from J, the junction contained 5 bases not matched to a gene. The CDR3: CSVRGQYNEKLFF. The CDR3 DNA sequence: TGCAGCGTGAGGGGACAGTATAATGAAAAACTGTTTTTT.

This rearrangement joins TRBV30 to TRBJ2-3; D call uncertain. Germline CDR1 is GTSNPN and CDR2 is SVGIG (reference sequence). The CDR3 extends over 11 amino acids. The germline V and J ends were trimmed by 0 bases and 7 bases, with 5 bases remaining between them. CDR3 region: CAWSVVNTQYF. CDR3 DNA: TGTGCCTGGAGTGTAGTAAATACGCAGTATTTT.

Only a few counts were recorded for this clone. The V and J genes are TRBV14 and TRBJ1-2; D uncertain. Germline CDR1 reads SGHDN; CDR2 reads FVKESK. The V and J ends lost 2 bases and 7 bases respectively, with 14 bases between them. This CDR3 is built from 14 residues. This CDR3 reads CASSQLSGISGYTF. Written as DNA, the CDR3 is TGTGCCAGCAGCCAACTCTCCGGAATCTCTGGCTACACCTTC.

The chain recombines TRBV25-1 with TRBJ2-6; tentatively, D is TRBD1 (5 bases). Germline CDR1 reads MGHDK; CDR2 reads SYGVNS. With 6 bases removed from V and 2 bases from J, the gap between germline ends came to 8 bases. The CDR3 extends over 14 amino acids. The chain's CDR3 is CASSQDTGANVLTF. The CDR3 region has the DNA TGTGCCAGCAGCCAGGACACTGGGGCCAACGTCCTGACTTTC.

The genes are TRBV29-1 and TRBJ2-2; possible D gene TRBD2, 5 bases. This CDR3 is 15 amino acids long. Per germline, CDR1 SQVTM and CDR2 ANQGSEA. Trimming left V 5 bases short and J 0 bases short, with 13 bases between. CDR3 coding DNA: TGCAGCGTTTCGGGAAGTGGCGCGAACACCGGGGAGCTGTTTTTT. Residues: CSVSGSGANTGELFF.

In its sample, this clone was seen a few times. This chain connects TRBV6-1 to TRBJ2-7, with 11 bases lining up with TRBD2. The CDR3 has 19 amino acids. Germline V gene sequence: CDR1 MNHNS, CDR2 SASEGT. V lost 3 bases to trimming and J lost 5 bases; unmatched junction nucleotides: 18. The CDR3 DNA follows: TGTGCCAGCAGTGATCTTGGGGCCTATAGCGGGAGGGATGGAGACGAGCAGTACTTC. This translates into CASSDLGAYSGRDGDEQYF.

The chain couples TRBV5-1 to TRBJ2-6; D might be TRBD1 (5 bases). From germline, CDR1 is SGHRS and CDR2 YFSETQ. V was clipped by 4 bases and J by 0 bases, with 11 bases between them. There are 16 residues in the CDR3. This CDR3 is CASSLGHSSGANVLTF. The CDR3 bases are TGCGCCAGCAGCCTAGGACACTCCTCTGGGGCCAACGTCCTGACTTTC.

The rearrangement links TRBV5-6 to TRBJ1-1; TRBD1 might be the D (6 bases). Germline-derived CDR1 and CDR2 are SGHDT and YYEEEE. CDR3 length: 14 residues. V lost 4 bases and J 2 bases, leaving 12 bases between the germline ends. CDR3 DNA sequence: TGTGCCAGCAGCACGACAGGAGTAAACACTGAAGCTTTCTTT. Translated: CASSTTGVNTEAFF.

DNA for the CDR3: TGTGCCAGTACTCCCACCCAGATGAACACTGAAGCTTTCTTT. It is translated as CASTPTQMNTEAFF. The chain links TRBV19 to TRBJ1-1, with D hard to call. V was shortened by 7 bases and J by 0 bases, with 12 bases between the two germline ends. This CDR3 has 14 amino acids. Germline V gene sequence: CDR1 LNHDA, CDR2 SQIVND (reference sequence).